The 20 T cell receptor beta chains below all came from one sample that was sequenced in a study of T cell responses to AZD1222 COVID-19 vaccine. Assay used: immunoSEQ multiplex PCR; TCRdb lists only in-frame clones, some missing. The sample lists 70,000 to 95,000 clones; approximately 89% were seen once. The specimen comprised peripheral blood, sampled on day 0 of MenACWY control vaccination. The receptors were sampled from an adult in good health.

The V and J genes are TRBV18 and TRBJ1-2; the D is unclear. Trimming removed 1 base at V and 7 bases at J, with 13 bases between. This CDR3 has 14 amino acids. Germline V gene sequence: CDR1 KGHSH, CDR2 LQKENI. The CDR3, as DNA: TGTGCCAGCTCACCACAGGGAAAGGACGGTGGCTACACCTTC. Translated: CASSPQGKDGGYTF.

This sequence joins TRBV6-5 and TRBJ1-3; D is possibly TRBD1 (6 bases). Between the trimmed V and J ends, which lost 6 bases and 4 bases, there was a span of 13 bases. This CDR3 comprises 14 residues. Germline V gene sequence: CDR1 MNHEY, CDR2 SVGAGI. The CDR3 is CASRDTGSGNTIYF. In nucleotides, the CDR3 is TGTGCCAGCAGAGATACAGGGTCGGGAAACACCATATATTTT.

The J gene is TRBJ2-1, the V gene TRBV7-2, with TRBD1 as a possible D gene (6 bases). This CDR3 contains 15 residues. Between the trimmed V and J ends, which lost 7 bases and 1 base, there was a span of 14 bases. Germline V gene sequence: CDR1 SGHTA, CDR2 FQGNSA. CDR3 coding DNA: TGTGCCAGCACCCCAGGCAGGGGATCCTACAATGAGCAGTTCTTC. The encoded protein is CASTPGRGSYNEQFF.

V gene TRBV10-1 combines with J gene TRBJ1-5; D not resolved. This CDR3 is built from 12 residues. Germline lookup yields CDR1 WNHNN and CDR2 SYGVQD (reference sequence). Trimming removed 7 bases at V and 0 bases at J, with 4 bases between. DNA for the CDR3: TGCGCCAGCAATAATAGCAATCAGCCCCAGCATTTT. Its translation is CASNNSNQPQHF.

The gene calls are TRBV9 and TRBJ2-7, with 8 nucleotides matching TRBD2. The CDR3 length is 15 residues. The J segment lost 3 bases and the V segment lost 3 bases, leaving 8 bases of the junction unmatched. Germline V gene lookup returns CDR1 SGDLS and CDR2 YYNGEE. The CDR3 DNA reads TGTGCCAGCAGCGGAGGCGGGGGGCCATACTACGAGCAGTACTTC. Translated: CASSGGGGPYYEQYF.

The chain joins TRBV24-1 to TRBJ1-5, with D unclear. The V gene lost 3 bases and the J gene lost 3 bases, with 5 bases spanning the gap. Germline V lookup: CDR1 KGHDR, CDR2 SFDVKD. The CDR3 covers 13 residues. CDR3 loop: CATSDRANQPQHF. In nucleotides, the CDR3 is TGTGCCACCAGTGATAGGGCCAATCAGCCCCAGCATTTT.

The gene calls are TRBV3-1 (or the pseudogene TRBV3-2) and TRBJ1-3; D is perhaps TRBD1 (5 bases). The CDR3 is made up of 15 amino acids. Trimming shortened V by 6 bases and J by 7 bases, and 19 bases separated the two germline ends. Germline V gene data show CDR1 as LGHDT and CDR2 as YNNKEL (reference sequence). The CDR3 nucleotides read TGTGCCAGCAGTGGGGAGGGGATGTTTGTGAACACCATATATTTT. The encoded protein is CASSGEGMFVNTIYF.

The chain combines TRBV12-5 with TRBJ1-2; D gene ambiguous. The CDR3 sequence is 13 residues long. The V gene's germline CDR1 is LGHNT and CDR2 FRNRAP. Trimming took 6 bases from V and 4 from J, leaving 12 bases between them. CDR3 DNA: TGTGCTAGTGGCTCCCCCTACGGCTATGGCTACACCTTC. Translation gives CASGSPYGYGYTF.

This chain uses TRBV3-1 (or the pseudogene TRBV3-2) with TRBJ2-7; 12 bases align to TRBD1. Looked up from germline, CDR1 is LGHDT and CDR2 is YNNKEL (reference sequence). This CDR3 has 15 amino acids. The junction had 7 bases not matched to a gene; V was cut back by 4 bases and J by 6 bases. CDR3 sequence (DNA): TGTGCCAGCAGCCTGTGGGACAGGGGGCAGGTCGAGCAGTACTTC. Translating gives CASSLWDRGQVEQYF.

The chain links TRBV7-2 to TRBJ1-1; D is uncertain. Trimming removed 3 bases from V and 0 bases from J, with 5 bases in between. This CDR3 is 13 amino acids long. The germline V gene has CDR1 SGHTA and CDR2 FQGNSA. CDR3 region: CASSFQMNTEAFF. In DNA form, the CDR3 reads TGTGCCAGCAGCTTTCAGATGAACACTGAAGCTTTCTTT.

The V call is TRBV29-1, the J call TRBJ2-3; D unresolved. CDR1 and CDR2 (germline): SQVTM, ANQGSEA. Trimming removed 3 bases from V and 6 bases from J, with 7 bases in between. The CDR3 covers 11 residues. As DNA, the CDR3 is TGCAGCGTTGATCGGCGGGATACGCAGTATTTT. Translation gives CSVDRRDTQYF.

The chain carries TRBV6-5 and TRBJ1-2; 9 bases line up with TRBD1. Germline values: CDR1 MNHEY, CDR2 SVGAGI. With V trimmed by 0 bases and J by 1 base, 3 bases remained unmatched. The length of the CDR3 is 16 residues. This CDR3 is CASSYSKGQGNYGYTF. The CDR3 DNA follows: TGTGCCAGCAGTTACTCGAAGGGACAGGGTAACTATGGCTACACCTTC.

The chain combines TRBV28 with TRBJ2-1, with 13 bases lining up with TRBD2. Germline-derived CDR1 and CDR2 are MDHEN and SYDVKM. The J segment lost 7 bases and the V segment lost 8 bases, leaving 5 bases of the junction unmatched. This CDR3 spans 14 amino acids. The CDR3 loop reads CASQTSGGRNEQFF. The CDR3, as DNA: TGTGCCAGCCAGACTAGCGGGGGGAGAAATGAGCAGTTCTTC.

The chain has TRBV7-2 and TRBJ2-5, with 10 nucleotides matching TRBD2. The CDR3 consists of 18 residues. V was clipped by 1 base and J by 4 bases; unmatched bases: 12. Germline CDR1 is SGHTA and CDR2 is FQGNSA. The CDR3 DNA follows: TGTGCCAGCAGCTTAGTCGTGGTAGCGGGGGGCCAAGGAGAGACCCAGTACTTC. It specifies CASSLVVVAGGQGETQYF. The full variable domain, rest sourced from reference TRBV7-2 and TRBJ2-5, is GAGVSQSPSNKVTEKGKDVELRCDPISGHTALYWYRQSLGQGLEFLIYFQGNSAPDKSGLPSDRFSAERTGGSVSTLTIQRTQQEDSAVYLCASSLVVVAGGQGETQYFGPGTRLLVL.

This clone was observed a few times. This chain uses TRBV3-1 (or the pseudogene TRBV3-2) with TRBJ1-1; 11 bases align to TRBD1. Germline-derived CDR1 and CDR2 are LGHDT and YNNKEL (reference sequence). Losses at the gene ends were 4 bases for V and 6 bases for J; bases not matched to a gene: 10. The length of the CDR3 is 16 residues. CDR3 region: CASSRGQGANGAEAFF. The CDR3 bases are TGTGCCAGCAGCCGTGGACAGGGGGCGAATGGGGCTGAAGCTTTCTTT.

V is TRBV7-9 and J is TRBJ1-2; D possibly corresponds to TRBD1 (6 bases). The CDR3 sequence is 18 residues long. Germline lookup yields CDR1 SEHNR and CDR2 FQNEAQ (reference sequence). Between the trimmed V and J ends, which lost 1 base and 0 bases, there was a span of 18 bases. In nucleotides, the CDR3 is TGTGCCAGCAGCTTAGAGGGGATCGGGACAAGGCCTAACTATGGCTACACCTTC. Translating it yields CASSLEGIGTRPNYGYTF.

CDR3 sequence: CASSLWTSGSPPGANVLTF. DNA of the CDR3: TGTGCCAGCAGTTTATGGACTAGCGGCTCACCACCTGGGGCCAACGTCCTGACTTTC. The chain employs TRBV27 and TRBJ2-6, with 10 bases matching TRBD2. The J segment lost 2 bases and the V segment lost 1 base, leaving 8 bases of the junction unmatched. This CDR3 comprises 19 residues. Per the germline V gene, CDR1 is MNHEY and CDR2 is SMNVEV (reference sequence). The full variable domain, with the rest looked up from reference TRBV27 and TRBJ2-6, is EAQVTQNPRYLITVTGKKLTVTCSQNMNHEYMSWYRQDPGLGLRQIYYSMNVEVTDKGDVPEGYKVSRKEKRNFPLILESPSPNQTSLYFCASSLWTSGSPPGANVLTFGAGSRLTVL.

The chain employs TRBV11-2 and TRBJ1-2, with D unresolved. Trimming shortened V by 4 bases and J by 2 bases, and 8 bases separated the two germline ends. Germline CDR1 and CDR2: SGHAT and FQNNGV. This CDR3 region has 13 residues. CDR3 sequence reads: CASSSEVNYGYTF. CDR3 in DNA: TGTGCCAGCAGCTCTGAAGTCAACTATGGCTACACCTTC.

This clone showed up just a few times. The chain carries TRBV16 and TRBJ1-2; no reliable D call. The CDR3 sequence is 15 residues long. The V end was cut by 1 base, the J end by 6 bases, with 15 bases between. Germline CDR1 and CDR2: KGHSY and FQNENV. In DNA, the CDR3 is TGTGCCAGCAGCCAATACCGACAAGCGACTGATGGCTACACCTTC. This encodes CASSQYRQATDGYTF.

V is TRBV3-1 (or the pseudogene TRBV3-2) and J is TRBJ1-2; possible D gene TRBD1, 6 bases. The CDR3 loop spans 14 amino acids. Trimming left V 10 bases short and J 3 bases short, with 18 bases between. Germline V CDR1 and CDR2: LGHDT, YNNKEL (reference sequence). The CDR3 loop is CANSGGACDYGYTF. As DNA, the CDR3 is TGTGCCAACTCTGGGGGCGCGTGTGACTATGGCTACACCTTC.